This T cell receptor beta chain appears in the sequencing data of a study of shared clonotypes between healthy human individuals. An even split of each subset's genomic DNA across several immunoSEQ plates was performed. In the study's own analysis: Filtering differed for immunoSEQ, which gave only junction sequences without quality scores. TCRdb keeps only in-frame clones here, not all; method: immunoSEQ multiplex PCR. Clonal size and the V and J genes are those of that table, whereas D and trimming came from the DNA. Seen here are millions of clones, about 95% observed once, and the top ten hold 0.13%. Trimming pared 6 bases from V and 2 bases from J, leaving 14 bases between. The CDR3 spans 14 residues. CDR1 and CDR2 (germline): WSHSY, SAAADI.

The chain couples TRBV10-2 to TRBJ2-7, with D perhaps matching TRBD1 (6 bases). Sample: naive CD4+ T cells sorted from blood. Specified subset: CD45RA+ positively selected. The receptor was derived from a man aged 18 to 35 in good health. DNA for the CDR3: TGCGCCAGCAGCTGGGACACGGCTACCTACGAGCAGTACTTC. Protein sequence: CASSWDTATYEQYF.